This TCR beta chain comes out of a study of T cell responses to AZD1222 COVID-19 vaccine. Study findings and constraints: Possibly, clonal diversity was underestimated; donors were largely white British and included more females. Baseline serology detected seropositivity in only six AZD1222 recipients. Elevations in Spike-specific TCR breadth and depth followed administration of two AZD1222 doses. Researchers took repertoire samples only after the peak T cell response had come.

With regard to this clone: What it binds is unknown.

The germline gives CDR1 LGHNA, CDR2 YSLEER. CDR3 length: 15 residues. The V and J ends lost 4 bases and 5 bases, in that order; junction bases with no gene match: 5. The protocol was immunoSEQ multiplex PCR, while the TCRdb copy is restricted to in-frame clones and leaves out a portion. The table has about 130,000 clones, 93% seen once. V is TRBV4-3 and J is TRBJ2-1; TRBD2 agrees at 10 bases. The material was peripheral blood, obtained on day 0 of AZD1222 vaccination. The clonotype comes from an adult in good health. The CDR3 loop is CASSPGLAVHNEQFF. Here the CDR3 DNA reads TGCGCCAGCAGCCCCGGACTAGCGGTCCACAATGAGCAGTTCTTC.